This TCR beta chain comes out of a study of T cells after somatic rescue of genetic block. TCRdb's copy holds only in-frame clones and misses some; the assay was immunoSEQ multiplex PCR. The data hold 14,000 to 15,000 clones, with around 68% observed a single time. Losses at the gene ends were 3 bases for V and 3 bases for J; bases not matched to a gene: 5. This CDR3 comprises 16 residues. CDR1 SGHTA and CDR2 FQGTGA come from the germline V gene. This receptor was obtained from a man aged 18-30 years. The rearrangement uses TRBV7-3 and TRBJ2-3, with TRBD2 identical over 11 bases. Specimen: peripheral blood mononuclear cells (PBMCs). The chain's CDR3 is CASSFLAGGFTDTQYF. Here the CDR3 DNA reads TGTGCCAGCAGCTTCCTAGCGGGAGGATTTACAGATACGCAGTATTTT.